One and the same sample provided the 21 T cell receptor beta chains below, sequenced in a study of T cell responses to AZD1222 COVID-19 vaccine. Only in-frame clones appear in the TCRdb table, and some are missing; sequencing was by immunoSEQ multiplex PCR. The sample records about 93,000 clones, around nine tenths being singletons. Sequenced here: peripheral blood, sampled on day 0 of AZD1222 vaccination. The receptors here all came from an adult in good health.

The DNA for the CDR3 is TGTGCCAGTAGTATTCAAGTCGGGAGGACTGAAGCTTTCTTT. The encoded protein is CASSIQVGRTEAFF. The chain carries TRBV19 and TRBJ1-1, with D unresolved. Per germline, CDR1 LNHDA and CDR2 SQIVND (reference sequence). V was clipped by 3 bases and J by 5 bases, with 13 bases between them. There are 14 residues in the CDR3.

This chain joins TRBV11-2 and TRBJ2-7; 15 bases fit TRBD2. The trim removed 5 bases at V and 1 base at J, leaving 12 bases unmatched. The CDR3 totals 19 residues. Germline values: CDR1 SGHAT, CDR2 FQNNGV. In DNA, the CDR3 is TGTGCCAGCAGCCTCCGGACTAGCGGGAGGGCCGCACCGTCCTACGAGCAGTACTTC. Encoded protein: CASSLRTSGRAAPSYEQYF.

The gene calls are TRBV6-5 and TRBJ1-1; D is ambiguous. The CDR3 consists of 12 residues. V dropped 9 bases and J dropped 1 base, with 9 bases sitting between them. Germline loops: CDR1 MNHEY, CDR2 SVGAGI. CDR3 coding DNA: TGTGCCAGTGGCAGTCCGAACACTGAAGCTTTCTTT. It yields the protein CASGSPNTEAFF.

V gene TRBV28 combines with J gene TRBJ1-2; TRBD1 matches at 7 bases. Germline V gene lookup returns CDR1 MDHEN and CDR2 SYDVKM. Trimming cost V 5 bases and J 2 bases; bases outside gene matches: 8. The CDR3 has 15 residues. The CDR3 is CASSINRGWNYGYTF. The CDR3 bases are TGTGCCAGCAGTATAAACAGGGGATGGAACTATGGCTACACCTTC.

This chain connects TRBV7-6 to TRBJ2-5; 14 bases fit TRBD2. Germline values: CDR1 SGHVS, CDR2 FNYEAQ. The trim removed 0 bases at V and 5 bases at J, leaving 8 bases unmatched. This CDR3 is 18 amino acids long. The CDR3 loop reads CASSLAGGTSGSPETQYF. Written as DNA, the CDR3 is TGTGCCAGCAGCTTAGCGGGGGGGACTAGCGGGAGCCCGGAGACCCAGTACTTC.

The rearrangement joins TRBV7-9 to TRBJ2-2, with unresolved D. The CDR3 covers 14 residues. The ends were cut back, 4 bases at V and 4 bases at J, with 10 bases in the middle. Germline V gene lookup returns CDR1 SEHNR and CDR2 FQNEAQ (reference sequence). The CDR3 nucleotides are TGTGCCAGCAGCTCCACGGAGCGCACCGGGGAGCTGTTTTTT. The encoded protein is CASSSTERTGELFF. The variable domain in full, completed from reference TRBV7-9 and TRBJ2-2, reads DTGVSQNPRHKITKRGQNVTFRCDPISEHNRLYWYRQTLGQGPEFLTYFQNEAQLEKSRLLSDRFSAERPKGSFSTLEIQRTEQGDSAMYLCASSSTERTGELFFGEGSRLTVL.

The chain recombines TRBV5-4 with TRBJ2-7; possible D gene TRBD2, 5 bases. The V gene's germline CDR1 is SGHNT and CDR2 YYREEE (reference sequence). V lost 0 bases and J lost 0, with 13 bases in between. CDR3 size: 16 residues. The CDR3 sequence: CASSLGDIANSYEQYF. The CDR3 DNA sequence: TGTGCCAGCAGCTTGGGGGATATAGCGAACTCCTACGAGCAGTACTTC. The whole variable domain, filled in from reference TRBV5-4 and TRBJ2-7, reads ETGVTQSPTHLIKTRGQQVTLRCSSQSGHNTVSWYQQALGQGPQFIFQYYREEENGRGNFPPRFSGLQFPNYSSELNVNALELDDSALYLCASSLGDIANSYEQYFGPGTRLTVT.

V gene TRBV2 combines with J gene TRBJ2-1; a possible D gene is TRBD2 (6 bases). The CDR3 length is 11 residues. The V and J ends lost 7 bases and 9 bases respectively, with 10 bases between them. Germline CDR1 SNHLY, CDR2 FYNNEI. CDR3 nucleotide sequence: TGTGCCAGCAATGGGGGGACTGAGCAGTTCTTC. It codes for CASNGGTEQFF.

The chain links TRBV7-8 to TRBJ2-7, with D possibly matching TRBD1 (6 bases). The CDR3 is 13 residues long. V lost 4 bases and J 4 bases, leaving 11 bases between the germline ends. CDR1 and CDR2 (germline): SGHVS, FQNEAQ. The CDR3 loop reads CASSWDTLYEQYF. The CDR3, as DNA: TGTGCCAGCAGCTGGGACACGTTATACGAGCAGTACTTC. Complete variable domain (other parts from reference TRBV7-8 and TRBJ2-7): GAGVSQSPRYKVAKRGQDVALRCDPISGHVSLFWYQQALGQGPEFLTYFQNEAQLDKSGLPSDRFFAERPEGSVSTLKIQRTQQEDSAVYLCASSWDTLYEQYFGPGTRLTVT.

For the CDR3, the DNA is TGTGCCAGTCATTCGGAGGAGTACTATGGCTACACCTTC. It specifies CASHSEEYYGYTF. The V gene is TRBV2, the J gene TRBJ1-2, with D unresolved. The CDR3 covers 13 residues. V shed 9 bases and J shed 3 bases, with 14 bases lying between them. The germline V gene has CDR1 SNHLY and CDR2 FYNNEI.

V usage is TRBV12-3 or TRBV12-4 and J usage is TRBJ1-2, with TRBD1 matching over 7 bases. CDR3 length: 12 residues. Germline trimming cut 3 bases from V and 8 bases from J; bases unmatched to any gene: 3. The CDR3 region is CASSFQGEGYTF. CDR3 sequence (DNA): TGTGCCAGCAGTTTCCAGGGGGAAGGCTACACCTTC.

This chain connects TRBV10-1 to TRBJ2-7, with 8 positions matching TRBD1. Germline assignment: CDR1 WNHNN and CDR2 SYGVQD (reference sequence). The CDR3 has 15 amino acids. The CDR3 DNA is TGCCCCACCAACGACCCCGGGACAGGCTCCTACGAGCAGTACTTC. Its protein is CPTNDPGTGSYEQYF.

This clone was counted once. The chain links TRBV5-5 to TRBJ1-6, with D perhaps matching TRBD1 (6 bases). The CDR3 is 14 residues long. Germline V CDR1 and CDR2: SGHKS, YYEKEE (reference sequence). Trimming pared 0 bases from V and 9 bases from J, leaving 10 bases between. For the CDR3, the DNA is TGTGCCAGCAGCTTGGGCAGGGGAACTTCACCCCTCCACTTT. This translates into CASSLGRGTSPLHF.

The chain carries TRBV19 and TRBJ2-7; D ambiguous. This CDR3 comprises 14 residues. Germline CDR1 is LNHDA and CDR2 is SQIVND (reference sequence). V was pared by 3 bases and J by 3 bases, with 12 bases between. The CDR3 is CASSIRRKNYEQYF. As DNA, the CDR3 is TGTGCCAGTAGTATTCGGCGGAAGAACTACGAGCAGTACTTC.

The chain uses TRBV24-1 and TRBJ2-2; 8 bases match TRBD1. The germline V gene has CDR1 KGHDR and CDR2 SFDVKD. The V gene end was trimmed by 1 base and the J gene end by 5 bases; junction bases not matched to a gene: 5. This CDR3 is built from 16 residues. The CDR3 sequence: CATSDLFRGQTGELFF. In nucleotides, the CDR3 is TGTGCCACCAGTGATTTATTCAGGGGGCAAACCGGGGAGCTGTTTTTT.

The count of this clone is one. The genes are TRBV5-1 and TRBJ2-5; D unclear. CDR3 size: 15 residues. Trimming stripped 4 bases from V and 1 base from J, with 14 bases between. Germline CDR1 SGHRS, CDR2 YFSETQ. For the CDR3, the DNA is TGCGCCAGCAGCACCGGACCCCAAAGCCAAGAGACCCAGTACTTC. The encoded protein is CASSTGPQSQETQYF.

Here the CDR3 reads CASRTLGSYEQYF. In DNA form, the CDR3 reads TGTGCCAGCAGGACTCTGGGCTCCTACGAGCAGTACTTC. V is TRBV5-5 and J is TRBJ2-7, with D unresolved. V shed 5 bases and J shed 0 bases, with 9 bases lying between them. This CDR3 comprises 13 residues. Germline-derived CDR1 and CDR2 are SGHKS and YYEKEE (reference sequence).

The chain has TRBV28 and TRBJ1-5; 9 nucleotides match TRBD1. Germline loops: CDR1 MDHEN, CDR2 SYDVKM. This CDR3 contains 20 residues. J gave up 5 bases and V 7 bases, and 24 bases lay outside the gene matches. In DNA form, the CDR3 reads TGTGCCAGCACCACTACCGAGATGGTATCCGGGACAGGGATAGATCAGCCCCAGCATTTT. It yields the protein CASTTTEMVSGTGIDQPQHF.

The chain has TRBV7-2 and TRBJ1-2, with no clear D. This CDR3 has 15 residues. With 4 bases removed from V and 2 bases from J, the gap between germline ends came to 14 bases. Germline V lookup: CDR1 SGHTA, CDR2 FQGNSA. In DNA form, the CDR3 reads TGTGCCAGCAGCTCCCACCCGGGAGGGAACTATGGCTACACCTTC. Its protein product is CASSSHPGGNYGYTF.

This clone was recorded a few times. The DNA for the CDR3 is TGTGCCAGCAGTTTGAAGGTAACCTACGAGCAGTACTTC. This translates into CASSLKVTYEQYF. The rearrangement joins TRBV27 to TRBJ2-7; D is ambiguous. The CDR3 is made up of 13 amino acids. The V end lost 3 bases, the J end lost 2 bases, and 8 bases lay between the germline ends. Germline V gene sequence: CDR1 MNHEY, CDR2 SMNVEV (reference sequence).

The V call is TRBV19, the J call TRBJ2-2; TRBD1 matches at 8 bases. The V gene's germline CDR1 is LNHDA and CDR2 SQIVND (reference sequence). The CDR3 spans 15 residues. The J segment lost 4 bases and the V segment lost 6 bases, leaving 7 bases of the junction unmatched. The CDR3 DNA sequence: TGTGCCAGTAGCCCCCGGACAGGGACCACCGGGGAGCTGTTTTTT. It translates to CASSPRTGTTGELFF.